This T cell receptor (beta chain) was retrieved from a study of T cell responses to AZD1222 COVID-19 vaccine. The study's findings and limits: Females made up more of the donors, who were largely white British, and clonal diversity may have come out too low. Reportedly, nearly half the spike-specific TCRs target unmutated variant regions.

As for this clone: Its antigen is still unknown.

TCRdb's copy holds only in-frame clones and misses some; the assay was immunoSEQ multiplex PCR. The sample lists 100,000 to 150,000 clones; around 89% were seen once. Trimming removed 6 bases from V and 7 bases from J; junction bases left unmatched: 14. Germline CDR1 MDHEN, CDR2 SYDVKM. The CDR3 loop spans 15 amino acids. The clonotype comes from an adult in good health. This specimen was peripheral blood, taken on day 0 of AZD1222 vaccination. The chain uses TRBV28 and TRBJ1-2; 7 positions match TRBD1. The CDR3 loop is CASRQGGGVVGGYTF. Written as DNA, the CDR3 is TGTGCCAGCAGGCAAGGGGGCGGAGTCGTCGGTGGCTACACCTTC.